The clone carrying this T cell receptor (beta chain) was detected only a few times. Its antigen is unknown. The related graft donor's blood sample was taken on the day of bone marrow donation. The CDR3 extends over 15 amino acids. Trimming cost V 1 base and J 3 bases, with 13 bases left between them. In germline, CDR1 is SGDLS, CDR2 YYNGEE. These data are taken from a study of T cells after posttransplantation cyclophosphamide. The study, taken as a whole, reports: TRB clonality was highly associated with recipient CMV seropositivity and reactivation. Donor CD8+ memory clones often dominated recipient blood repertoires at later times. Blood and skin or GI T cell repertoires showed limited TRB overlap.

TCRdb keeps only in-frame clones here, not all; method: immunoSEQ multiplex PCR. The data contain 20,000 to 25,000 clones, roughly 67% of them singletons. The sequenced sample consisted of memory CD4+ T cells sorted from PBMCs. This TCR came from a woman between 55 and 75 years old in good health, CMV-negative, and a related stem cell transplant donor. The chain uses TRBV9 and TRBJ2-5; D might be TRBD2 (5 bases). The CDR3: CASSVSEGRKETQYF. The CDR3 DNA reads TGTGCCAGCAGCGTAAGTGAGGGCCGTAAAGAGACCCAGTACTTC.